This is a list of T cell receptor beta chains from one sample in a study of vaccination and CD4 T cells after COVID-19. In TCRdb, the PCR reads were re-called with MiXCR into one record per CDR3 protein. Among 20,000 to 25,000 distinct CDR3 sequences, around a third were seen once, and the ten largest hold about an eighth. For these receptors, no antigen is known. The material sequenced was CD4+ T cells from blood, cultured in vitro, taken about 7 months after SARS-CoV-2 vaccination. The receptors originated from a human donor who had recovered from COVID-19. Both conserved end residues are part of each CDR3. Fields, in order: V gene, CDR3 protein.

>TRBV6-1
CASSTGSIDTQYF
>TRBV7-2
CASSLTRNTEAFF
>TRBV11-3
CASSLRGGVGETQYF
>TRBV20-1
CSASAGNTDTQYF
>TRBV11-2
CASSVPLRGKSYNEQFF
>TRBV7-5
CISVPEALDWTGNTIYF
>TRBV7-2
CASSPGPGASDTQYF
>TRBV20-1
CSARESGWGKGQFF
>TRBV20-1
CSARGRPGLGYTF
>TRBV20-1
CSARDRRTRYF
>TRBV7-9
CASSALLHEQYF
>TRBV20-1
CSARYTSGGSYEQYF
>TRBV20-1
CSAGRGDTEAFF
>TRBV24-1
CATSGLPRTGGAGELFF
>TRBV2
CASRDGRTGDQDQPQHF
>TRBV7-9
CASSLTTGYTF
>TRBV19
CASSIWGTNYGYTF
>TRBV6-5
CASSYSGQGIYEQYF
>TRBV15
CATSRPTSAYQETQYF
>TRBV20-1
CSARSPDSLNTEAFF
>TRBV20-1
CSARSRRSSYNEQFF
>TRBV15
CATSRDPLLNTEAFF
>TRBV6-1
CASSEFIEETQYF
>TRBV20-1
CSARPSGTSSGNTIYF
>TRBV7-2
CASSPRIGVAGPYNEQFF
>TRBV7-2
CASSLVDRVGYTF
>TRBV18
CASSPKTGWETQYF
>TRBV28
CASSLPQGEGEKLFF
>TRBV19
CASRDSVGAFTEAFF
>TRBV11-2
CASSPRLYNEQFF
>TRBV20-1
CSAGLAGGSYEQYF
>TRBV25-1
CASNDYVPNSPLHF
>TRBV7-2
CASSFWTRTEAFF
>TRBV20-1
CSARMGPDFLNTEAFF
>TRBV5-8
CASSLPDSSNQPQHF
>TRBV20-1
CSARGTDTQYF
>TRBV10-3
CAISESRGGSTEAFF
>TRBV24-1
CATSDSSGTGIFADYGYTF
>TRBV7-3
CASSVTSLAGELFF
>TRBV6-1
CASSDRIAGLYEQYF
>TRBV20-1
CSAPGQGVRGTYEQYF
>TRBV5-6
CASTLLGWEGVALDGYTF
>TRBV4-3
CASSQERASPLHF
>TRBV20-1
CSARKQGNQKDTQYF
>TRBV7-2
CASSQSSGSFANEQFF
>TRBV20-1
CSATTGLINNEQFF
>TRBV7-2
CASSRAASGVTGELFF
>TRBV2
CASSTTTRTFF
>TRBV20-1
CSAGPRRGGNTEAFF
>TRBV28
CATHPTRTSGHTDTQYF
>TRBV7-3
CASSLPRDIAEYF
>TRBV15
CATSKTRGGGMNTEAFF
>TRBV20-1
CSAPRASGGAGTQYF
>TRBV2
CASSVAGGPYNEQFF
>TRBV6-1
CASRVGYNQPQHF
>TRBV5-6
CASSLGSSYGYTF
>TRBV20-1
CSGTDRGTEAFF
>TRBV5-4
CASSLAAGQRNYGYTF
>TRBV6-1
CASTPRTSGGWTDTQYF
>TRBV6-1
CASSLSGIDYEQYF